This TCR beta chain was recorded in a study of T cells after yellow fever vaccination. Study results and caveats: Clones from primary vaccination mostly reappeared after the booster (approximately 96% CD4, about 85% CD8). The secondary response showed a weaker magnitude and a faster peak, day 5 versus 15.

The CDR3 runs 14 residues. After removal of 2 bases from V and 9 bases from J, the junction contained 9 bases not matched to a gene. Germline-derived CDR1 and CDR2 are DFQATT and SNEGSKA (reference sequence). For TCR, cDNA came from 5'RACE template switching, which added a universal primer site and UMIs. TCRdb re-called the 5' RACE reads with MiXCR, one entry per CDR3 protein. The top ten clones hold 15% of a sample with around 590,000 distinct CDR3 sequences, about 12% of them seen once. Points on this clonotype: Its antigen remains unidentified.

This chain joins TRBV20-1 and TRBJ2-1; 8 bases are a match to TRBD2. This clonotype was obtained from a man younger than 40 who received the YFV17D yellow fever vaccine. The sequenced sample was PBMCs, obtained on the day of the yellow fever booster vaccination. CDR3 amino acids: CSARSAGVFSEQFF. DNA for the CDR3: TGCAGTGCTAGATCAGCGGGAGTCTTCAGTGAGCAGTTCTTC.